This paragraph reports one T cell receptor (beta chain). The antigen remains undetermined. Measured with immunoSEQ multiplex PCR; TCRdb has only the in-frame clones, and not every one. The table includes 30,000 or so clones, about 89% detected once. This specimen belongs to a study of PD-1 blockade in classical Hodgkin lymphoma. General study findings and limits: Reported findings placed baseline TCR diversity lower in newly diagnosed patients (compared with healthy donors).

The time point is: newly diagnosed, previously untreated cHL patient sample. Comparison PBMCs came from previously untreated, newly diagnosed classical Hodgkin lymphoma patients. Trimming took 2 bases from V and 5 from J, leaving 15 bases between them. The CDR3 is made up of 15 amino acids. Germline CDR1 SGHAT, CDR2 FQNNGV. The sequenced sample was peripheral blood mononuclear cells (PBMCs). The chain combines TRBV11-2 with TRBJ1-2; D gene unclear. The receptor's source is a human donor with classical Hodgkin lymphoma. CDR3 sequence (DNA): TGTGCCAGCAGCTTATATATAGCAGCAAATTATGGCTACACCTTC. Protein: CASSLYIAANYGYTF.